What follows are 5 T cell receptor beta chains derived from one specimen sequenced in a study of T cell responses to AZD1222 COVID-19 vaccine. Sequencing was performed with immunoSEQ multiplex PCR; in TCRdb, only in-frame clones are kept and a portion is missing. The sample carries roughly 100,000 clones, around 82% recorded once. The starting material was peripheral blood, obtained on day 0 of AZD1222 vaccination. Receptors were obtained from an adult in good health.

This clone showed up just once. The chain combines TRBV6-2 or TRBV6-3 with TRBJ1-1; no firm D call. Germline loops: CDR1 MNHEY, CDR2 SVGEGT. The CDR3 has 13 amino acids. V gave up 5 bases and J gave up 1 base, with 8 bases separating them. The chain's CDR3 is CASSRVSNTEAFF. The CDR3 DNA reads TGTGCCAGCAGTCGGGTCTCGAACACTGAAGCTTTCTTT.

On this clone itself: This same CDR3 is encoded by further DNA sequences in the sample. This chain connects TRBV12-3 or TRBV12-4 to TRBJ1-5; D ambiguous. The CDR3 runs to 13 residues. V was trimmed by 3 bases and J by 0 bases, leaving 3 bases between them. The CDR3 DNA is TGTGCCAGCAGTTTGAGTAGCAATCAGCCCCAGCATTTT. Residues: CASSLSSNQPQHF.

In this sample, this clone turned up a few times. This chain uses TRBV7-9 with TRBJ2-1, with 8 bases aligning to TRBD1. The V and J ends lost 5 bases and 1 base, in that order; junction bases with no gene match: 4. Per germline, CDR1 SEHNR and CDR2 FQNEAQ (reference sequence). The CDR3 is 15 residues long. DNA of the CDR3: TGTGCCAGCAGCCCGGACAGGGTATCCTACAATGAGCAGTTCTTC. Translated, it gives CASSPDRVSYNEQFF.

J is TRBJ2-2 and V is TRBV6-5; no clear D. CDR1 and CDR2 (germline): MNHEY, SVGAGI. With 5 bases removed from V and 6 bases from J, the gap between germline ends came to 13 bases. The CDR3 consists of 14 residues. CDR3 protein: CASSPLLSSGELFF. For the CDR3, the DNA is TGTGCCAGCAGTCCCCTACTCTCGTCCGGGGAGCTGTTTTTT.

This chain connects TRBV12-3 or TRBV12-4 to TRBJ1-1; no reliable D call. The CDR3 is 13 residues long. The V end lost 6 bases, the J end lost 2 bases, and 10 bases lay between the germline ends. This CDR3 is CASSSIGNTEAFF. DNA of the CDR3: TGTGCCAGCAGCAGCATCGGTAACACTGAAGCTTTCTTT.